Below, one T cell receptor (beta chain) is given with its context. The target of this receptor is not known. There are no base qualities to consult, and no much larger clone falls within one base. Other DNA sequences of this sample code for an identical CDR3. The germline V gene gives CDR1 as SNHLY and CDR2 as FYNNEI. Relative to germline, V is missing 4 bases and J is missing 7 bases, with 5 bases of the junction outside any gene match. The CDR3, cysteine through phenylalanine, is 14 amino acids long. Kept here is only the CDR3 DNA, which spans 42 bases and is read in frame from base 1. In Seattle, one collaborating source enrolled patients while the infection was active and tracked those patients longitudinally over the course of disease. The collaborating institutions used their own protocols to collect whole blood in K2EDTA tubes. For TCRbeta analysis, collaborators shipped samples as frozen whole blood, isolated PBMCs, or DNA extracted from either of those sample types.

The data stem from a study of blood T cell repertoires in COVID-19 (dated by TCRdb to 2020 to 2022). Background for the entire study: Collaborator samples came from the United States, Italy and Spain and covered acute and convalescent phases of COVID-19. The material from the prospective study consisted of cDNA or gDNA derived from T cells, B-cell-depleted T cells, or PBMCs. The dataset comprised deeply sampled blood TCRbeta repertoires from subjects exposed to, actively infected with, or recovered from COVID-19. The repertoires were released in a freely available public database meant as a resource for research on the immune response to SARS-CoV-2. Samples came from the ongoing ImmuneRACE study (first 160 participants) plus 1,254 subjects from 6 global collaborators. Nearly every sample came with metadata listing a de-identified subject ID, COVID-19 status, age in years and sex. Where available, HLA class I and class II types were taken from metadata supplied by the sample provider and were not determined by assay-based typing. Study-level results and caveats: Clinical and demographic metadata were provided uncurated, with the amount varying by source and participant.

The immunoSEQ Assay, a bias-controlled multiplex PCR, was used to amplify TCRbeta CDR3 regions from genomic DNA. Under the source paper's analysis protocol: The number of nucleated cells in each sample was estimated from the amplification of reference gene primers within the assay. Sequence reads were collapsed and filtered to measure the absolute abundance of every unique TCRbeta CDR3 rearrangement. For each sample, productive Simpson clonality was calculated by taking the square root of Simpson's diversity index across productive rearrangements. TCRdb limited this immuneACCESS table to in-frame rearrangements with V and J called. A share of clones is missing; checked studies link under half to unresolved V genes, and the rest is unexplained. The V and J calls and clone size come from that table; D and trimming were worked out from the DNA. The sample table records under 400,000 clones; approximately 88% of these occur just once. 1.5% to 2% of the sample belongs to the ten largest clones.

The V and J segments used are TRBV2 and TRBJ1-4; 8 junctional bases match TRBD1. Sequencing input: peripheral blood. The receptor's source is a woman in her twenties or thirties with COVID-19, enrolled during active disease. The DNA sequence is given as TGTGCCAGCAGTGTTAACAGGGGGGGTGAAAAACTGTTTTTT. It is translated as CASSVNRGGEKLFF.